The 3 T cell receptor beta chains in this list originate from one sample, sequenced in a study of OX40 agonist ivuxolimab in advanced cancers. Only in-frame clones appear in the TCRdb table, and some are missing; sequencing was by immunoSEQ multiplex PCR. The sample comprises 45,000 to 60,000 clones, 91% of which are singletons, and less than 5% rests with the top ten. The source was CD4+ or CD8+ T cells sorted from blood, collected in a trial of the OX40 agonist ivuxolimab. These receptors were taken from an adult with an advanced solid tumor such as melanoma, head and neck, liver or kidney cancer.

The chain has TRBV11-2 and TRBJ2-3; the D is unclear. The CDR3 is 14 amino acids. With 3 bases removed from V and 3 bases from J, the gap between germline ends came to 10 bases. Germline CDR1 SGHAT, CDR2 FQNNGV. CDR3 DNA: TGTGCCAGCAGCTTCTCACCAGGAACAGATACGCAGTATTTT. It specifies CASSFSPGTDTQYF. The complete variable domain, with remaining parts taken from reference TRBV11-2 and TRBJ2-3, reads EAGVAQSPRYKIIEKRQSVAFWCNPISGHATLYWYQQILGQGPKLLIQFQNNGVVDDSQLPKDRFSAERLKGVDSTLKIQPAKLEDSAVYLCASSFSPGTDTQYFGPGTRLTVL.

The chain links TRBV4-1 to TRBJ2-7, with a weak D call TRBD1 (6 bases). The germline CDR1 and CDR2 sequences are MGHRA and YSYEKL. CDR3 length: 13 residues. V lost 4 bases, J lost 2 bases, and 9 bases lay in between. CDR3 DNA sequence: TGCGCCAGCAGCCTTGGGACAACCTACGAGCAGTACTTC. It translates to CASSLGTTYEQYF.

The genes are TRBV4-3 and TRBJ2-1; 8 positions match TRBD2. CDR1 and CDR2 from the germline V gene are LGHNA and YSLEER. CDR3 length equals 16 residues. With V trimmed by 1 base and J by 8 bases, 10 bases remained unmatched. This CDR3 reads CASSQARGLAAHEQFF. The CDR3 region has the DNA TGCGCCAGCAGCCAAGCTAGAGGACTAGCAGCCCATGAGCAGTTCTTC.